This is a list of T cell receptor beta chains from one sample in a study of cytomegalovirus exposure and HLA in healthy donors. Sequencing was performed with immunoSEQ multiplex PCR; in TCRdb, only in-frame clones are kept and a portion is missing. In the table there are approximately 97,000 clones, over 85% of which are singletons. Sequenced sample: PBMCs. These receptors came from a woman in her twenties or thirties in good health and CMV-seropositive. CDR3s include the opening cysteine and the closing phenylalanine or tryptophan. A D gene is named only where the DNA matches it firmly. The size of a clone is reported for some rows only, either as once, few or many, or as a class for expanded clones.

clone_size: few; cdr3_length: 14; j_call: TRBJ2-7; v_call: TRBV7-9; d_call: TRBD1; cdr3_nt: TGTGCCAGCAGCTCCGGGACAGGGACTCACGAGCAGTACTTC; cdr3_aa: CASSSGTGTHEQYF
clone_size: -; cdr3_length: 14; j_call: TRBJ2-5; v_call: TRBV7-9; d_call: TRBD1; cdr3_nt: TGTGCCAGCAGCCCCGGACAGGGGAAAGAGACCCAGTACTTC; cdr3_aa: CASSPGQGKETQYF
clone_size: -; cdr3_length: 13; j_call: TRBJ1-1; v_call: TRBV11-3; d_call: -; cdr3_nt: TGTGCCAGCAGCTTAGTGGCGAACACTGAAGCTTTCTTT; cdr3_aa: CASSLVANTEAFF
clone_size: -; cdr3_length: 15; j_call: TRBJ1-4; v_call: TRBV5-1; d_call: -; cdr3_nt: TGCGCCAGCAGCTCTGCCCCCACTTCTAATGAAAAACTGTTTTTT; cdr3_aa: CASSSAPTSNEKLFF
clone_size: -; cdr3_length: 13; j_call: TRBJ2-1; v_call: TRBV27; d_call: -; cdr3_nt: TGTGCCAGCAGTTCCGCAGTATACAATGAGCAGTTCTTC; cdr3_aa: CASSSAVYNEQFF
clone_size: -; cdr3_length: 13; j_call: TRBJ1-5; v_call: TRBV6-1; d_call: -; cdr3_nt: TGTGCCACACACAGGGATAGCAATCAGCCCCAGCATTTT; cdr3_aa: CATHRDSNQPQHF
clone_size: -; cdr3_length: 16; j_call: TRBJ2-3; v_call: TRBV11-2; d_call: TRBD2; cdr3_nt: TGTGCCAGCAGCTTAGAGGGAGGGTCTCTCACAGATACGCAGTATTTT; cdr3_aa: CASSLEGGSLTDTQYF
clone_size: -; cdr3_length: 12; j_call: TRBJ2-1; v_call: TRBV9; d_call: -; cdr3_nt: TGTGCCAGCAGCCCCGGGAATTTTGAGCAGTTCTTC; cdr3_aa: CASSPGNFEQFF
clone_size: -; cdr3_length: 16; j_call: TRBJ2-3; v_call: TRBV4-3; d_call: TRBD1; cdr3_nt: TGCGCCAGCAGCCAAGGACAGGGGGCTTACACAGATACGCAGTATTTT; cdr3_aa: CASSQGQGAYTDTQYF
clone_size: -; cdr3_length: 13; j_call: TRBJ1-2; v_call: TRBV19; d_call: -; cdr3_nt: TGTGCCAGTAGTCGACCAGCGCACTATGGCTACACCTTC; cdr3_aa: CASSRPAHYGYTF
clone_size: -; cdr3_length: 19; j_call: TRBJ2-4; v_call: TRBV19; d_call: -; cdr3_nt: TGTGCCAGTAGTACCATCCTAGTTCCAAGTTTTGTTACCAAAAACATTCAGTACTTC; cdr3_aa: CASSTILVPSFVTKNIQYF
clone_size: few; cdr3_length: 14; j_call: TRBJ2-2; v_call: TRBV5-6; d_call: TRBD2; cdr3_nt: TGTGCCAGCAGCTTTAGGGCGGGGGCCGGGGAGCTGTTTTTT; cdr3_aa: CASSFRAGAGELFF
clone_size: -; cdr3_length: 15; j_call: TRBJ1-1; v_call: TRBV5-4; d_call: -; cdr3_nt: TGTGCCAGCAGCTTGGATTTCCCCTCGAACACTGAAGCTTTCTTT; cdr3_aa: CASSLDFPSNTEAFF
clone_size: few; cdr3_length: 18; j_call: TRBJ2-1; v_call: TRBV7-2; d_call: TRBD2; cdr3_nt: TGTGCCAGCAGCAGTCCCCCCACGATTAGCGGGAGGGCCGTTGAGCAGTTCTTC; cdr3_aa: CASSSPPTISGRAVEQFF
clone_size: -; cdr3_length: 16; j_call: TRBJ2-1; v_call: TRBV7-9; d_call: -; cdr3_nt: TGTGCCAGCAGCTTAGGAACCGGGAGAACCTACAATGAGCAGTTCTTC; cdr3_aa: CASSLGTGRTYNEQFF
clone_size: -; cdr3_length: 16; j_call: TRBJ2-7; v_call: TRBV25-1; d_call: TRBD1; cdr3_nt: TGTGCCAGCAGTGAATCGGCGGGACAGGGAACCTACGAGCAGTACTTC; cdr3_aa: CASSESAGQGTYEQYF
clone_size: -; cdr3_length: 15; j_call: TRBJ2-1; v_call: TRBV4-1; d_call: TRBD2; cdr3_nt: TGCGCCAGCAGCTTCGGACTAGCTGAGAACAATGAGCAGTTCTTC; cdr3_aa: CASSFGLAENNEQFF
clone_size: -; cdr3_length: 15; j_call: TRBJ2-5; v_call: TRBV13; d_call: TRBD2; cdr3_nt: TGTGCCAGCAGCTTGTTGCGGGAGGGCCGAGAGACCCAGTACTTC; cdr3_aa: CASSLLREGRETQYF
clone_size: -; cdr3_length: 18; j_call: TRBJ2-1; v_call: TRBV13; d_call: TRBD2; cdr3_nt: TGTGCCAGCAGCCGCTTAAAGTCAGGGACTAGCGGGGGAGATGAGCAGTTCTTC; cdr3_aa: CASSRLKSGTSGGDEQFF
clone_size: -; cdr3_length: 13; j_call: TRBJ2-7; v_call: TRBV30; d_call: -; cdr3_nt: TGTGCCTGGTTAATCCCGGGGTCCTACGAGCAGTACTTC; cdr3_aa: CAWLIPGSYEQYF
clone_size: -; cdr3_length: 15; j_call: TRBJ2-2; v_call: TRBV28; d_call: -; cdr3_nt: TGTGCCAGCAGTCCCGGGACACCCCGGCCCGGGGAGCTGTTTTTT; cdr3_aa: CASSPGTPRPGELFF
clone_size: -; cdr3_length: 17; j_call: TRBJ2-5; v_call: TRBV15; d_call: -; cdr3_nt: TGTGCCACCAGCAGAGATCCCCCAGGGGCCGTACAAGAGACCCAGTACTTC; cdr3_aa: CATSRDPPGAVQETQYF
clone_size: -; cdr3_length: 11; j_call: TRBJ2-1; v_call: TRBV2; d_call: -; cdr3_nt: TGTGCCAGCAGCCGGGGCAATGAGCAGTTCTTC; cdr3_aa: CASSRGNEQFF
clone_size: once; cdr3_length: 14; j_call: TRBJ2-7; v_call: TRBV30; d_call: -; cdr3_nt: TGTGCCTGGAGTGTTTTGGGGAGCCACTACGAGCAGTACTTC; cdr3_aa: CAWSVLGSHYEQYF
clone_size: -; cdr3_length: 20; j_call: TRBJ2-1; v_call: TRBV2; d_call: TRBD1; cdr3_nt: TGTGCCAGCAGGGGTGGGACAGGGAATGTAAATAGCCCCTCCTACAATGAGCAGTTCTTC; cdr3_aa: CASRGGTGNVNSPSYNEQFF
clone_size: -; cdr3_length: 14; j_call: TRBJ2-1; v_call: TRBV9; d_call: TRBD2; cdr3_nt: TGTGCCAGCAGCACGGGACTAGCTTTCAATGAGCAGTTCTTC; cdr3_aa: CASSTGLAFNEQFF
clone_size: -; cdr3_length: 15; j_call: TRBJ2-2; v_call: TRBV5-1; d_call: TRBD2; cdr3_nt: TGCGCCAGCAGCGAGACTAGCGGGAACACCGGGGAGCTGTTTTTT; cdr3_aa: CASSETSGNTGELFF
clone_size: -; cdr3_length: 14; j_call: TRBJ1-1; v_call: TRBV28; d_call: -; cdr3_nt: TGTGCCAGCAGTTGGGGGAGGATGAACACTGAAGCTTTCTTT; cdr3_aa: CASSWGRMNTEAFF
clone_size: -; cdr3_length: 15; j_call: TRBJ1-5; v_call: TRBV7-2; d_call: TRBD1; cdr3_nt: TGTGCCAGCAGCTCGACAGGGAGGAGCAATCAGCCCCAGCATTTT; cdr3_aa: CASSSTGRSNQPQHF